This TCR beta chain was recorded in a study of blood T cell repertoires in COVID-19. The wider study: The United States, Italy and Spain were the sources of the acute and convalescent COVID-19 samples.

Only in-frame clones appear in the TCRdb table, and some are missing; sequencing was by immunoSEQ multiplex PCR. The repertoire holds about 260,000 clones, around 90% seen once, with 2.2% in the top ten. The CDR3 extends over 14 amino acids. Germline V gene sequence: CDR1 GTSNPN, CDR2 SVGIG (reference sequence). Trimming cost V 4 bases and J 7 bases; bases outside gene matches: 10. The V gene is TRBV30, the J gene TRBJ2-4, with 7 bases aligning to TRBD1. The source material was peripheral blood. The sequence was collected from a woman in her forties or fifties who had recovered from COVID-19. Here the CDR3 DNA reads TGTGCCTGGAACCCGCTTGAGGGGGCTAACATTCAGTACTTC. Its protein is CAWNPLEGANIQYF.